One and the same sample provided the 31 T cell receptor beta chains below, sequenced in a study of blood T cell repertoires in COVID-19. TCRdb's copy holds only in-frame clones and misses some; the assay was immunoSEQ multiplex PCR. The sample shows approximately 180,000 clones, roughly 88% of them seen only once. The sequencing input was PBMCs or T cells enriched from blood (not recorded which). The receptors come from a man aged 45-65 years who had recovered from COVID-19.

The chain couples TRBV3-1 (or the pseudogene TRBV3-2) to TRBJ2-7; TRBD2 aligns across 9 bases. Losses at the gene ends were 1 base for V and 3 bases for J; bases not matched to a gene: 16. Germline V gene data show CDR1 as LGHDT and CDR2 as YNNKEL (reference sequence). The CDR3 length is 19 residues. CDR3 sequence: CASSQVPPWASGANYEQYF. CDR3 coding DNA: TGTGCCAGCAGCCAAGTCCCCCCTTGGGCTAGCGGGGCGAACTACGAGCAGTACTTC.

This clone was picked up a small number of times. The chain joins TRBV7-8 to TRBJ2-3; 8 bases are a match to TRBD2. Germline assignment: CDR1 SGHVS and CDR2 FQNEAQ. The CDR3 is made up of 16 amino acids. The ends lost 1 base at V and 6 bases at J; junction bases unmatched: 9. The CDR3 DNA follows: TGTGCCAGCAGCTTAGTCTGGCGGGGGGCTGGGGATACGCAGTATTTT. It specifies CASSLVWRGAGDTQYF.

The chain is built from TRBV4-1 and TRBJ1-1; a weak D match, TRBD1 (6 bases). The CDR3 spans 14 residues. V lost 5 bases, J lost 0 bases, and 10 bases lay in between. The germline CDR1 and CDR2 sequences are MGHRA and YSYEKL. CDR3 DNA sequence: TGCGCCAGCAGCGCTCGACAGGTGAACACTGAAGCTTTCTTT. Its translation: CASSARQVNTEAFF.

The genes are TRBV10-1 and TRBJ1-2; 7 bases align to TRBD1. CDR1 is WNHNN, CDR2 SYGVQD, per germline (reference sequence). The CDR3 is made up of 13 amino acids. Trimming removed 8 bases from V and 6 bases from J; junction bases left unmatched: 9. The CDR3 loop is CASSVDRRDGYTF. As DNA, the CDR3 is TGCGCCAGCTCGGTGGACAGGAGGGATGGCTACACCTTC.

The V and J genes are TRBV9 and TRBJ1-2, with a possible D match to TRBD1 (5 bases). Germline V lookup: CDR1 SGDLS, CDR2 YYNGEE. This CDR3 region has 13 residues. The germline V and J ends were trimmed by 2 bases and 6 bases, with 11 bases remaining between them. The CDR3 DNA follows: TGTGCCAGCAGCGTGGTCCCGACAGATGGCTACACCTTC. The encoded protein is CASSVVPTDGYTF.

This chain uses TRBV12-3 or TRBV12-4 with TRBJ2-3; the D gene is possibly TRBD1 (6 bases). This CDR3 has 13 residues. Deletions cut 2 bases from V and 10 bases from J, with 13 bases between. This chain's CDR3 is CASSLRGTRAQYF. The CDR3 nucleotides are TGTGCCAGCAGTTTAAGGGGGACACGGGCGCAGTATTTT.

The chain joins TRBV5-6 to TRBJ1-2; 11 bases are a match to TRBD1. Per the germline V gene, CDR1 is SGHDT and CDR2 is YYEEEE. The length of the CDR3 is 14 residues. V lost 4 bases to trimming and J lost 2 bases; unmatched junction nucleotides: 1. The CDR3 region is CASSRDRGNYGYTF. As DNA, the CDR3 is TGTGCCAGCAGCCGGGACAGGGGGAACTATGGCTACACCTTC.

This chain links TRBV5-5 with TRBJ2-2; D not certain. V dropped 2 bases and J dropped 0 bases, with 5 bases sitting between them. Germline assignment: CDR1 SGHKS and CDR2 YYEKEE (reference sequence). The CDR3 has 14 residues. CDR3 loop: CASSFTTNTGELFF. DNA of the CDR3: TGTGCCAGCAGCTTTACTACGAACACCGGGGAGCTGTTTTTT.

The rearrangement joins TRBV6-5 to TRBJ2-1; possible D gene TRBD2, 6 bases. The CDR3 totals 16 residues. Trimming took off 0 bases at V and 0 bases at J, with 9 bases between the two ends. CDR1 and CDR2 from the germline V gene are MNHEY and SVGAGI. CDR3 bases: TGTGCCAGCAGTTACTCGATCGGGGGCTCCTACAATGAGCAGTTCTTC. This gives the protein CASSYSIGGSYNEQFF.

This clone appeared a single time. The chain is built from TRBV5-4 and TRBJ1-2, with TRBD1 identical over 12 bases. J lost 1 base, V lost 4 bases, and 8 bases had no gene match. This CDR3 has 17 amino acids. CDR1 and CDR2 (germline): SGHNT, YYREEE (reference sequence). This CDR3 reads CASSRGDRGRNNYGYTF. The CDR3 DNA reads TGTGCCAGCAGCCGCGGGGACAGGGGGCGGAATAACTATGGCTACACCTTC.

J is TRBJ2-7 and V is TRBV7-8; a weak D match, TRBD1 (5 bases). This CDR3 spans 14 amino acids. Germline V lookup: CDR1 SGHVS, CDR2 FQNEAQ. Trimming removed 3 bases from V and 5 bases from J, with 14 bases in between. CDR3 loop: CASSLLLGAHEQYF. CDR3 DNA sequence: TGTGCCAGCAGCTTGCTCCTTGGGGCCCACGAGCAGTACTTC.

The chain couples TRBV27 to TRBJ1-5; D gene unclear. Germline-derived CDR1 and CDR2 are MNHEY and SMNVEV (reference sequence). The CDR3 covers 14 residues. V lost 1 base, J lost 5 bases, and 9 bases lay in between. The CDR3 DNA is TGTGCCAGCAGTTTATACGGGGTACATCAGCCCCAGCATTTT. Translation: CASSLYGVHQPQHF.

This clone was recorded once. Other nucleotide sequences in the sample specify the same CDR3. CDR3 in DNA: TGTGCCAGCAGTTTTACGGGGGGCGATGGCTACACCTTC. Its translation: CASSFTGGDGYTF. V and J are TRBV12-3 or TRBV12-4 and TRBJ1-2; D perhaps matches TRBD1 (6 bases). The CDR3 consists of 13 residues. V was clipped by 3 bases and J by 6 bases, with 11 bases between them.

The V call is TRBV20-1, the J call TRBJ1-2; 9 bases fit TRBD1. The length of the CDR3 is 15 residues. Germline values: CDR1 DFQATT, CDR2 SNEGSKA (reference sequence). V lost 3 bases to trimming and J lost 4 bases; unmatched junction nucleotides: 9. Written as DNA, the CDR3 is TGCAGTGCTAGTGAAATCGACAGGGGGGGCTATGGCTACACCTTC. It codes for CSASEIDRGGYGYTF.

This clone has just one count. The rearrangement uses TRBV28 and TRBJ1-2, with 7 bases identical to TRBD1. The V gene's germline CDR1 is MDHEN and CDR2 SYDVKM. Trimming cost V 7 bases and J 4 bases; bases outside gene matches: 9. The CDR3 has 14 amino acids. This CDR3 reads CASISGQVRYGYTF. DNA of the CDR3: TGTGCCAGCATAAGTGGACAGGTTCGCTATGGCTACACCTTC.

The rearrangement uses TRBV5-1 and TRBJ2-3; 9 positions match TRBD1. The CDR3 covers 16 residues. V gave up 4 bases and J gave up 4 bases; unmatched junction bases: 10. Germline V gene data show CDR1 as SGHRS and CDR2 as YFSETQ. Here the CDR3 DNA reads TGCGCCAGCAGCGTTTCCGGGACAGGGTTTGCAGATACGCAGTATTTT. Encoded protein: CASSVSGTGFADTQYF.

The genes are TRBV6-6 and TRBJ1-5, with a possible D match to TRBD1 (5 bases). The V gene lost 2 bases and the J gene lost 2 bases, with 13 bases spanning the gap. CDR3 size: 16 residues. Germline V gene data show CDR1 as MNHNY and CDR2 as SVGAGI (reference sequence). CDR3 loop: CASSYPAGSGNQPQHF. In nucleotides, the CDR3 is TGTGCCAGCAGTTACCCAGCAGGGTCGGGCAATCAGCCCCAGCATTTT.

The V and J genes are TRBV3-1 (or the pseudogene TRBV3-2) and TRBJ2-1, with TRBD2 as a possible D gene (5 bases). The CDR3 spans 14 residues. The V end was cut by 1 base, the J end by 6 bases, with 10 bases between. Germline CDR1 and CDR2: LGHDT and YNNKEL (reference sequence). The CDR3 DNA reads TGTGCCAGCAGCCAAGGACCAGCGGTCAATGAGCAGTTCTTC. It yields the protein CASSQGPAVNEQFF.

This chain connects TRBV6-6 to TRBJ2-3; D remains ambiguous. The CDR3 totals 15 residues. Deletions cut 2 bases from V and 5 bases from J, with 14 bases between. Germline CDR1 is MNHNY and CDR2 is SVGAGI (reference sequence). CDR3 DNA sequence: TGTGCCAGCAGTTACCAGGCAACACGTGGAGATACGCAGTATTTT. Its translation: CASSYQATRGDTQYF.

The V and J genes are TRBV30 and TRBJ1-2, with 7 bases that match TRBD1. The CDR3 has 13 residues. Germline V gene lookup returns CDR1 GTSNPN and CDR2 SVGIG (reference sequence). Unmatched junction bases numbered 5, after V lost 3 bases and J lost 4 bases. The DNA of the CDR3 is TGTGCCTGGAGCAGGGACAGAACCTATGGCTACACCTTC. Translation gives CAWSRDRTYGYTF.

The chain recombines TRBV13 with TRBJ1-2, with 7 nucleotides matching TRBD1. This CDR3 has 15 amino acids. The germline CDR1 and CDR2 sequences are PRHDT and FYEKMQ (reference sequence). V lost 2 bases and J lost 4; bases outside the gene matches: 7. The CDR3 loop is CASSLSTGTTYGYTF. Written as DNA, the CDR3 is TGTGCCAGCAGCTTATCGACAGGGACGACCTATGGCTACACCTTC.

The rearrangement joins TRBV9 to TRBJ2-2; D may be TRBD2 (6 bases). The germline V gene has CDR1 SGDLS and CDR2 YYNGEE. Trimming took 4 bases from V and 4 from J, leaving 14 bases between them. The CDR3 is made up of 15 amino acids. The CDR3: CASSPRRGGTGELFF. The CDR3 nucleotides read TGTGCCAGCAGCCCTCGGCGGGGCGGCACCGGGGAGCTGTTTTTT.

The CDR3, as DNA: TGTGCCAGCAGTACGGGACTAGCGGGGGTCCTGGACGAGCAGTACTTC. As protein: CASSTGLAGVLDEQYF. The chain links TRBV27 to TRBJ2-7; TRBD2 aligns across 14 bases. Germline V gene data show CDR1 as MNHEY and CDR2 as SMNVEV (reference sequence). J was trimmed by 5 bases and V by 5 bases; bases with no gene match: 8. This CDR3 is built from 16 residues.

The V and J genes are TRBV11-2 and TRBJ2-3; the D gene is possibly TRBD2 (6 bases). V was trimmed by 5 bases and J by 3 bases, leaving 15 bases between them. The CDR3 consists of 15 residues. Germline V gene data show CDR1 as SGHAT and CDR2 as FQNNGV. The CDR3 nucleotides read TGTGCCAGCAGCCAACCCGGGGGTTTGACAGATACGCAGTATTTT. Protein: CASSQPGGLTDTQYF.

The V gene is TRBV19, the J gene TRBJ1-5, with TRBD1 identical over 8 bases. This CDR3 is built from 20 residues. The germline CDR1 and CDR2 sequences are LNHDA and SQIVND (reference sequence). V lost 3 bases to trimming and J lost 1 base; unmatched junction nucleotides: 17. The CDR3 region is CASSILRDRHFLGSNQPQHF. DNA of the CDR3: TGTGCCAGTAGTATTCTACGGGACAGGCACTTCTTGGGGAGCAATCAGCCCCAGCATTTT.

This clone was seen more than once but under ten times. The chain is built from TRBV6-6 and TRBJ2-7; 7 nucleotides agree with TRBD2. Germline lookup yields CDR1 MNHNY and CDR2 SVGAGI (reference sequence). V shed 4 bases, J shed 7 bases, and the junction held 7 bases outside the gene matches. This CDR3 spans 13 amino acids. The CDR3: CASSSREGWEQYF. Here the CDR3 DNA reads TGTGCCAGCAGTTCCAGGGAGGGGTGGGAGCAGTACTTC.

Comment on this clone: Other DNA sequences in this specimen translate into the identical CDR3. The V gene is TRBV6-5, the J gene TRBJ2-5, with D tentatively TRBD2 (6 bases). Trimming stripped 5 bases from V and 4 bases from J, with 14 bases between. The CDR3 runs 14 residues. Germline lookup yields CDR1 MNHEY and CDR2 SVGAGI. CDR3 region: CASSPGTGGETQYF. DNA of the CDR3: TGTGCCAGCAGTCCCGGGACTGGCGGAGAGACCCAGTACTTC.

V usage is TRBV29-1 and J usage is TRBJ2-5; 8 positions match TRBD1. The length of the CDR3 is 14 residues. The germline CDR1 and CDR2 sequences are SQVTM and ANQGSEA. V gave up 3 bases and J gave up 5 bases; unmatched junction bases: 8. CDR3 in amino acids: CSVDWQGAYETQYF. Here the CDR3 DNA reads TGCAGCGTTGATTGGCAGGGGGCTTATGAGACCCAGTACTTC.

The V and J genes are TRBV2 and TRBJ1-2; TRBD1 agrees at 8 bases. The CDR3 loop spans 14 amino acids. V was pared by 1 base and J by 8 bases, with 6 bases of the junction left unmatched. Germline CDR1 and CDR2: SNHLY and FYNNEI. Here the CDR3 DNA reads TGTGCCAGCAGTGAAGGAGGACAGGGACGGGGCTACACCTTC. Encoded protein: CASSEGGQGRGYTF.

The chain combines TRBV7-9 with TRBJ1-2; 8 bases agree with TRBD1. Germline lookup yields CDR1 SEHNR and CDR2 FQNEAQ (reference sequence). This CDR3 is built from 16 residues. J was trimmed by 0 bases and V by 5 bases; bases with no gene match: 8. The CDR3 sequence: CASSPRGQASNYGYTF. Here the CDR3 DNA reads TGTGCCAGCAGCCCCCGGGGACAGGCGTCTAACTATGGCTACACCTTC.

This clone appeared a single time. This sequence joins TRBV7-9 and TRBJ1-6; perhaps TRBD1 as D (6 bases). Germline V lookup: CDR1 SEHNR, CDR2 FQNEAQ (reference sequence). CDR3 size: 15 residues. Trimming took 5 bases from V and 6 from J, leaving 14 bases between them. DNA of the CDR3: TGTGCCAGCAGCCCAACCCAGGGGCCTAATTCACCCCTCCACTTT. This translates into CASSPTQGPNSPLHF.